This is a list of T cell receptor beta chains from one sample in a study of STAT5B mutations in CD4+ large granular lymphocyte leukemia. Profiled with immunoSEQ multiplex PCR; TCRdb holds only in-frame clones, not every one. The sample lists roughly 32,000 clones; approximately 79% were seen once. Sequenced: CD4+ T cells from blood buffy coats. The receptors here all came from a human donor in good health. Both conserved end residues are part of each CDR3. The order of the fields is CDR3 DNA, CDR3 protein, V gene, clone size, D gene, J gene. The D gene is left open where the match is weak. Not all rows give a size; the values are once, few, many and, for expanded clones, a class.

cdr3_nt: TGTGCCATCAGTGATCCGGGACACAGCCAAGAGACCCAGTACTTC; cdr3_aa: CAISDPGHSQETQYF; v_call: TRBV10-3; clone_size: once; d_call: .; j_call: TRBJ2-5
cdr3_nt: TGTGCCAGCAGCTTAGGGCGATCGGACATTAATGAAAAACTGTTTTTT; cdr3_aa: CASSLGRSDINEKLFF; v_call: TRBV7-6; clone_size: .; d_call: .; j_call: TRBJ1-4
cdr3_nt: TGCGCCAGCAGGCAGGACAGCGACGGCTACACCTTC; cdr3_aa: CASRQDSDGYTF; v_call: TRBV5-1; clone_size: .; d_call: .; j_call: TRBJ1-2
cdr3_nt: TGTGCCTGGAGTGCCGGTCCGGAGTACTCCTACGAGCAGTACTTC; cdr3_aa: CAWSAGPEYSYEQYF; v_call: TRBV30; clone_size: .; d_call: .; j_call: TRBJ2-7
cdr3_nt: TGCGCCAGCAGCCTCGACAGGGCTAATTCACCCCTCCACTTT; cdr3_aa: CASSLDRANSPLHF; v_call: TRBV23-1; clone_size: .; d_call: TRBD1; j_call: TRBJ1-6
cdr3_nt: TGTGCCAGCAGCCCTCTTCTCGGCGTTCAGGGTAAATACTTC; cdr3_aa: CASSPLLGVQGKYF; v_call: TRBV28; clone_size: .; d_call: .; j_call: TRBJ2-4
cdr3_nt: TGCGCCAGCAGCTTGCGACTAGCGGGGGCCACAGATACGCAGTATTTT; cdr3_aa: CASSLRLAGATDTQYF; v_call: TRBV5-1; clone_size: .; d_call: TRBD2; j_call: TRBJ2-3
cdr3_nt: TGTGCCAGCAGCAATAGGGGGGCATACCAAGAGACCCAGTACTTC; cdr3_aa: CASSNRGAYQETQYF; v_call: TRBV11-1; clone_size: .; d_call: .; j_call: TRBJ2-5
cdr3_nt: TGTGCCAGCAGCTTAGGAGGGCAGGGCGGTCAGCCCCAGCATTTT; cdr3_aa: CASSLGGQGGQPQHF; v_call: TRBV11-2; clone_size: few; d_call: .; j_call: TRBJ1-5
cdr3_nt: TGTGCCTGGAGTGTGGGGACTAAGGATGAGCAGTTCTTC; cdr3_aa: CAWSVGTKDEQFF; v_call: TRBV30; clone_size: .; d_call: TRBD2; j_call: TRBJ2-1
cdr3_nt: TGTGCCAGCAGCCCTGGACAGGAAACTTCGAACACCGGGGAGCTGTTTTTT; cdr3_aa: CASSPGQETSNTGELFF; v_call: TRBV14; clone_size: .; d_call: TRBD1; j_call: TRBJ2-2
cdr3_nt: TGTGCCAGCAGCTTACCGCAAGCTACGCAGTATTTT; cdr3_aa: CASSLPQATQYF; v_call: TRBV7-6; clone_size: .; d_call: .; j_call: TRBJ2-3
cdr3_nt: TGTGCCATCAGTACACAATGGGAAGATACGCAGTATTTT; cdr3_aa: CAISTQWEDTQYF; v_call: TRBV10-3; clone_size: .; d_call: .; j_call: TRBJ2-3
cdr3_nt: TGTGCCAGCAGCCGAGCGGGGGGCAGTACCGGGGAGCTGTTTTTT; cdr3_aa: CASSRAGGSTGELFF; v_call: TRBV7-9; clone_size: .; d_call: TRBD2; j_call: TRBJ2-2
cdr3_nt: TGTGCCTGGGCTGACGGGATGAAGGGCTACACCTTC; cdr3_aa: CAWADGMKGYTF; v_call: TRBV30; clone_size: .; d_call: .; j_call: TRBJ1-2
cdr3_nt: TGTGCCAGCAGCGTAGGACCAGGGGGTAACACTGAAGCTTTCTTT; cdr3_aa: CASSVGPGGNTEAFF; v_call: TRBV9; clone_size: once; d_call: TRBD1; j_call: TRBJ1-1
cdr3_nt: TGTGCCAGCAGTCGGGACAGGGATGAGCAGTTCTTC; cdr3_aa: CASSRDRDEQFF; v_call: TRBV11-3; clone_size: .; d_call: TRBD1; j_call: TRBJ2-1
cdr3_nt: TGTGCCACCAGCAGAGATTTGTTGGGGACGGGTTTGGGAGGCAATCAGCCCCAGCATTTT; cdr3_aa: CATSRDLLGTGLGGNQPQHF; v_call: TRBV15; clone_size: .; d_call: .; j_call: TRBJ1-5
cdr3_nt: TGTGCCAGCACCCCAGGGTGGCGGTCCTATGGCTACACCTTC; cdr3_aa: CASTPGWRSYGYTF; v_call: TRBV6-1; clone_size: few; d_call: .; j_call: TRBJ1-2
cdr3_nt: TGTGCCAGCAGTTTAAGGCCGGTCCCCAGGCCCTCCTACGAGCAGTACTTC; cdr3_aa: CASSLRPVPRPSYEQYF; v_call: TRBV27; clone_size: once; d_call: .; j_call: TRBJ2-7
cdr3_nt: TGTGCCAGCTCAGGGACGGTAGCTTACGAGCAGTACTTC; cdr3_aa: CASSGTVAYEQYF; v_call: TRBV18; clone_size: .; d_call: .; j_call: TRBJ2-7
cdr3_nt: TGTGCCAGCAGCTTAGGGCGGAGGAAGGAGACCCAGTACTTC; cdr3_aa: CASSLGRRKETQYF; v_call: TRBV7-8; clone_size: .; d_call: .; j_call: TRBJ2-5